This T cell receptor (beta chain) was sequenced during a study of Ad26.COV2.S vaccination and SARS-CoV-2 variants. Study-wide context: Ad26.COV2.S shots went into the muscle once or twice, 56 days apart.

Profiled with immunoSEQ multiplex PCR; TCRdb holds only in-frame clones, not every one. The table has some 500,000 clones, roughly 87% seen once. Points on this clone: Antigen: not known.

Germline V lookup: CDR1 MNHNY, CDR2 SVGAGI (reference sequence). The CDR3 consists of 14 residues. The V end was cut by 2 bases, the J end by 3 bases, with 10 bases between. Regarding treatment: some 20 received Ad26.COV2.S at low or high dose, single or two shots; about 5 received placebo; per-sample allocation not given. Repertoires come from day 63 after the first vaccine or placebo injection. Study findings and constraints: Breadth, reportedly substantial, characterized the spike-specific CD8+ and CD4+ T cell responses after vaccination. Possibly, TCR breadth and depth analyses underestimated total T cell responses. Similar non-spike TCR breadth was seen in vaccine and placebo recipients.

J is TRBJ1-2 and V is TRBV6-6; a possible D gene is TRBD1 (6 bases). This clonotype originated in a person between 18 and 65 years old who received the Ad26.COV2.S COVID-19 vaccine or a placebo. The specimen was peripheral blood, collected in a trial of Ad26.COV2.S vaccine versus placebo. The CDR3 protein is CASSYAPGDYGYTF. In DNA form, the CDR3 reads TGTGCCAGCAGTTACGCCCCAGGGGACTATGGCTACACCTTC.